The 30 T cell receptor beta chains in this list originate from one sample, sequenced in a study of T cell responses to AZD1222 COVID-19 vaccine. The assay was immunoSEQ multiplex PCR, and TCRdb's table has in-frame clones only and misses some. The table records about 140,000 clones, 70% to 90% of them present only once. Sequences were derived from peripheral blood, sampled on day 0 of AZD1222 vaccination. Receptor source: an adult in good health.

This chain connects TRBV2 to TRBJ1-4; the D is unclear. V was pared by 1 base and J by 6 bases, with 12 bases between. This CDR3 has 15 amino acids. Germline-derived CDR1 and CDR2 are SNHLY and FYNNEI. The CDR3 DNA is TGTGCCAGCAGTGAAGGGGAGGAAATTGATGAAAAACTGTTTTTT. Translated: CASSEGEEIDEKLFF.

The CDR3 loop is CASSSGGGYTETQYF. In DNA form, the CDR3 reads TGTGCCAGCAGTTCGGGCGGGGGATACACGGAGACCCAGTACTTC. The chain carries TRBV28 and TRBJ2-5, with 7 bases fitting TRBD2. The trim removed 4 bases at V and 5 bases at J, leaving 10 bases unmatched. This CDR3 is built from 15 residues. Germline lookup yields CDR1 MDHEN and CDR2 SYDVKM.

The table lists this clone with a count of one. J is TRBJ2-7 and V is TRBV9; D tentatively reads TRBD1 or TRBD2 (5 bases each). The germline V gene encodes CDR1 SGDLS and CDR2 YYNGEE. Trimming stripped 7 bases from V and 1 base from J, with 15 bases between. CDR3 size: 14 residues. CDR3: CASLGPSGSYEQYF. For the CDR3, the DNA is TGTGCCAGCTTGGGACCCTCGGGGTCCTACGAGCAGTACTTC.

This clone was recorded once. The gene calls are TRBV6-5 and TRBJ2-1; the match to TRBD1 covers 8 bases. There are 14 residues in the CDR3. Germline V gives CDR1 MNHEY, CDR2 SVGAGI. V lost 7 bases to trimming and J lost 5 bases; unmatched junction nucleotides: 7. This CDR3 reads CASIVRGRDNEQFF. As DNA, the CDR3 is TGTGCCAGCATCGTCAGGGGGCGAGACAATGAGCAGTTCTTC.

The V call is TRBV4-2, the J call TRBJ2-3; either TRBD1 or TRBD2 may supply D (5 bases each). Trimming took 0 bases from V and 4 from J, leaving 29 bases between them. The V gene's germline CDR1 is LGHNA and CDR2 YNFKEQ. CDR3 size: 21 residues. CDR3 DNA: TGTGCCAGCAGCCAAGACTTAATTGTTGAACGACCGGGGCGAGGGGCAGATACGCAGTATTTT. Translated, it gives CASSQDLIVERPGRGADTQYF.

Only a few counts were recorded for this clone. The rearrangement links TRBV29-1 to TRBJ1-2; D unresolved. This CDR3 comprises 13 residues. V lost 1 base, J lost 1 base, and 7 bases lay in between. Per the germline V gene, CDR1 is SQVTM and CDR2 is ANQGSEA. The CDR3 sequence: CSVEGSDNYGYTF. As DNA, the CDR3 is TGCAGCGTTGAAGGGAGTGATAACTATGGCTACACCTTC.

This sequence joins TRBV11-2 and TRBJ1-2; perhaps TRBD1 as D (5 bases). Germline CDR1 is SGHAT and CDR2 is FQNNGV. The CDR3 has 13 amino acids. Trimming removed 3 bases from V and 4 bases from J, with 9 bases in between. In DNA form, the CDR3 reads TGTGCCAGCAGCTTCCAGGGAGGCTATGGCTACACCTTC. Its translation: CASSFQGGYGYTF. Full variable domain (missing parts from reference TRBV11-2 and TRBJ1-2): EAGVAQSPRYKIIEKRQSVAFWCNPISGHATLYWYQQILGQGPKLLIQFQNNGVVDDSQLPKDRFSAERLKGVDSTLKIQPAKLEDSAVYLCASSFQGGYGYTFGSGTRLTVV.

V and J are TRBV11-3 and TRBJ2-1; 14 bases map to TRBD2. V was pared by 5 bases and J by 2 bases, with 8 bases of the junction left unmatched. Germline CDR1 is SGHNT and CDR2 is YENEEA. The CDR3 totals 18 residues. In DNA form, the CDR3 reads TGTGCCAGCAGCACACGGACTAGCGGGGGGTCAACCTACAATGAGCAGTTCTTC. It specifies CASSTRTSGGSTYNEQFF. The variable domain in full, with the rest retrieved from reference TRBV11-3 and TRBJ2-1, is EAGVVQSPRYKIIEKKQPVAFWCNPISGHNTLYWYLQNLGQGPELLIRYENEEAVDDSQLPKDRFSAERLKGVDSTLKIQPAELGDSAVYLCASSTRTSGGSTYNEQFFGPGTRLTVL.

V and J are TRBV2 and TRBJ2-5, with D tentatively TRBD2 (5 bases). Germline V CDR1 and CDR2: SNHLY, FYNNEI. Trimming took 7 bases from V and 2 from J, leaving 17 bases between them. The CDR3 is 15 residues long. The CDR3 loop is CASKQTSSPQETQYF. The CDR3, as DNA: TGTGCCAGCAAGCAAACTAGTTCCCCGCAAGAGACCCAGTACTTC.

This sequence joins TRBV2 and TRBJ1-1; the D gene is possibly TRBD1 (6 bases). Between the trimmed V and J ends, which lost 4 bases and 3 bases, there was a span of 12 bases. Germline V gives CDR1 SNHLY, CDR2 FYNNEI. The CDR3 spans 14 residues. CDR3 region: CASSAGYRDTEAFF. The CDR3 DNA reads as TGTGCCAGCAGTGCTGGGTACAGGGACACTGAAGCTTTCTTT.

This chain uses TRBV2 with TRBJ1-1; D unresolved. V was cut by 4 bases and J by 9 bases, with 15 bases left in between. Germline CDR1 and CDR2: SNHLY and FYNNEI. The CDR3 spans 13 residues. The CDR3 DNA reads as TGTGCCAGCAGTGTGTCGGCACCGAGGAAAGCTTTCTTT. Translation: CASSVSAPRKAFF. Supplemented by reference TRBV2 and TRBJ1-1, the full variable domain reads EPEVTQTPSHQVTQMGQEVILRCVPISNHLYFYWYRQILGQKVEFLVSFYNNEISEKSEIFDDQFSVERPDGSNFTLKIRSTKLEDSAMYFCASSVSAPRKAFFGQGTRLTVV.

The chain couples TRBV5-1 to TRBJ2-3, with D perhaps TRBD2 (6 bases). The germline gives CDR1 SGHRS, CDR2 YFSETQ. The CDR3 sequence is 14 residues long. The germline V and J ends were trimmed by 1 base and 2 bases, with 8 bases remaining between them. The CDR3 bases are TGCGCCAGCAGCTTGCGGGGGACCACAGATACGCAGTATTTT. This gives the protein CASSLRGTTDTQYF.

This chain uses TRBV27 with TRBJ2-7; D possibly matches TRBD1 or TRBD2 (5 bases each). Deletions cut 8 bases from V and 7 bases from J, with 18 bases between. The CDR3 has 13 residues. CDR1 and CDR2 from the germline V gene are MNHEY and SMNVEV (reference sequence). CDR3 in DNA: TGTGCCAGCGGAACGGGGCCGGGATCGGAGCAGTACTTC. Translated, it gives CASGTGPGSEQYF.

CDR3 bases: TGTGCCAGCAGGGTAACAGGGAGGTACGAGCAGTACTTC. This encodes CASRVTGRYEQYF. The rearrangement uses TRBV28 and TRBJ2-7; the D gene could be TRBD1 or TRBD2 (6 bases each). Germline V gene sequence: CDR1 MDHEN, CDR2 SYDVKM. Trimming cost V 6 bases and J 4 bases, with 13 bases left between them. The CDR3 has 13 amino acids.

This clone was counted only a few times. V usage is TRBV4-2 and J usage is TRBJ2-3; TRBD2 matches at 11 bases. Germline V gene data show CDR1 as LGHNA and CDR2 as YNFKEQ. J lost 5 bases, V lost 4 bases, and 20 bases had no gene match. This CDR3 is 20 amino acids long. The CDR3 sequence: CASSPRVVAGGPGDVDTQYF. CDR3 DNA sequence: TGTGCCAGCAGCCCCAGGGTGGTAGCGGGAGGGCCAGGTGATGTAGATACGCAGTATTTT.

V and J are TRBV23-1 and TRBJ1-2; 7 nucleotides align to TRBD1. TRBV23-1 qualifies as an ORF whose function is uncertain. The V segment lost 7 bases and the J segment 3 bases; nucleotides outside the gene matches: 8. The CDR3 covers 14 residues. CDR3 nucleotides: TGCGCCAGCAAACCGGACAGGCCCCACTATGGCTACACCTTC. Protein sequence: CASKPDRPHYGYTF.

The CDR3 protein is CASSRGTAASGNTIYF. The CDR3 DNA follows: TGTGCCAGCTCACGAGGGACAGCCGCCTCTGGAAACACCATATATTTT. The chain has TRBV18 and TRBJ1-3, with TRBD1 matching over 7 bases. The CDR3 extends over 16 amino acids. Germline-derived CDR1 and CDR2 are KGHSH and LQKENI. The trim removed 4 bases at V and 0 bases at J, leaving 6 bases unmatched.

V usage is TRBV5-8 and J usage is TRBJ1-3; unclear D gene. Trimming took off 4 bases at V and 4 bases at J, with 12 bases between the two ends. Germline CDR1 and CDR2: SGHTS and YDEGEE. The CDR3 has 14 residues. The CDR3 loop is CASSPGGGGNTIYF. CDR3 DNA: TGTGCCAGCAGCCCCGGTGGTGGAGGAAACACCATATATTTT.

The chain uses TRBV9 and TRBJ2-1; 8 positions match TRBD2. The CDR3 runs 12 residues. Germline lookup yields CDR1 SGDLS and CDR2 YYNGEE. With 4 bases clipped from V and 13 bases from J, the junction kept 7 bases outside the gene matches. CDR3 in amino acids: CASSTREGHQFF. The CDR3 bases are TGTGCCAGCAGCACCCGGGAGGGCCACCAGTTCTTC.

V usage is TRBV25-1 and J usage is TRBJ2-5, with unresolved D. This CDR3 comprises 13 residues. Looked up from germline, CDR1 is MGHDK and CDR2 is SYGVNS. Trimming stripped 5 bases from V and 4 bases from J, with 11 bases between. DNA of the CDR3: TGTGCCAGCAGTACTGACGAGAGAGAGACCCAGTACTTC. Protein product: CASSTDERETQYF.

The chain links TRBV13 to TRBJ2-3; D tentatively reads TRBD1 or TRBD2 (5 bases each). The CDR3 sequence is 13 residues long. Trimming removed 6 bases from V and 2 bases from J, with 9 bases in between. CDR1 is PRHDT, CDR2 FYEKMQ, per germline (reference sequence). Here the CDR3 DNA reads TGTGCCAGCAGGGGGACCCCCACAGATACGCAGTATTTT. It yields the protein CASRGTPTDTQYF.

The V gene is TRBV11-3, the J gene TRBJ2-3; 10 nucleotides line up with TRBD1. V lost 1 base and J lost 5; bases outside the gene matches: 6. Germline CDR1 reads SGHNT; CDR2 reads YENEEA. The CDR3 has 16 residues. CDR3 amino acids: CASSLGDRGQKDTQYF. CDR3 coding DNA: TGTGCCAGCAGCTTAGGAGACAGGGGGCAGAAAGATACGCAGTATTTT. Together with reference TRBV11-3 and TRBJ2-3, the CDR3 gives the full variable domain: EAGVVQSPRYKIIEKKQPVAFWCNPISGHNTLYWYLQNLGQGPELLIRYENEEAVDDSQLPKDRFSAERLKGVDSTLKIQPAELGDSAVYLCASSLGDRGQKDTQYFGPGTRLTVL.

The V call is TRBV6-1, the J call TRBJ1-3; D not certain. CDR3 length: 13 residues. Germline CDR1 MNHNS, CDR2 SASEGT. Trimming shortened V by 2 bases and J by 4 bases, and 6 bases separated the two germline ends. The CDR3 DNA follows: TGTGCCAGCAGTGAAAATAAGGGAAACACCATATATTTT. Amino acid sequence: CASSENKGNTIYF.

The chain employs TRBV10-3 and TRBJ2-1, with TRBD1 matching over 10 bases. Germline CDR1 ENHRY, CDR2 SYGVKD. The CDR3 is 14 residues long. Trimming took 10 bases from V and 0 from J; bases not matched to a gene: 3. CDR3 bases: TGTGCCACCTGGGACAGGGGCTCCTACAATGAGCAGTTCTTC. Amino acids: CATWDRGSYNEQFF.

This clone has a handful of counts. This chain connects TRBV30 to TRBJ1-1, with unresolved D. Germline CDR1 GTSNPN, CDR2 SVGIG (reference sequence). The CDR3 runs to 11 residues. Trimming removed 2 bases from V and 8 bases from J, with 9 bases in between. CDR3 sequence (DNA): TGTGCCTGGAGTCATGTACCCGAAGCTTTCTTT. Protein sequence: CAWSHVPEAFF.

The J gene is TRBJ2-1, the V gene TRBV7-9; 12 bases are a match to TRBD2. The CDR3 has 16 amino acids. CDR1 is SEHNR and CDR2 is FQNEAQ in the germline V gene (reference sequence). V lost 4 bases, J lost 6 bases, and 7 bases stayed unmatched. The CDR3 loop reads CASSSPTSGSSNEQFF. The DNA of the CDR3 is TGTGCCAGCAGCTCGCCGACTAGCGGGAGCAGCAATGAGCAGTTCTTC.

This clone was observed a few times. The chain uses TRBV1 and TRBJ1-5. TRBV1 is given as a pseudogene. CDR3 length equals 19 residues. CDR3 residues: CTSSQWANGLGRKNQPQHF. The CDR3 coding sequence is TGCACCAGCAGCCAATGGGCAAATGGCTTGGGACGGAAAAATCAGCCCCAGCATTTT.

This clone was recorded only once. The V and J genes are TRBV15 and TRBJ1-1; no clear D. Germline V gives CDR1 LNHNV, CDR2 YYDKDF (reference sequence). CDR3 length equals 12 residues. With 0 bases removed from V and 7 bases from J, the gap between germline ends came to 6 bases. The CDR3 DNA sequence: TGTGCCACCAGCAGAGAGTGGGGTGAAGCTTTCTTT. This translates into CATSREWGEAFF. Using reference TRBV15 and TRBJ1-1 for the parts outside the CDR3, the full variable domain is DAMVIQNPRYQVTQFGKPVTLSCSQTLNHNVMYWYQQKSSQAPKLLFHYYDKDFNNEADTPDNFQSRRPNTSFCFLDIRSPGLGDTAMYLCATSREWGEAFFGQGTRLTVV.

The chain carries TRBV6-5 and TRBJ1-4, with no clear D. Trimming removed 6 bases from V and 7 bases from J, with 21 bases in between. The CDR3 extends over 16 amino acids. Germline V CDR1 and CDR2: MNHEY, SVGAGI. Here the CDR3 reads CASSYKDSTEFEKLFF. CDR3 bases: TGTGCCAGCAGCTACAAGGATTCGACTGAGTTTGAAAAACTGTTTTTT.

There are a few counts of this clone. V gene TRBV21-1 combines with J gene TRBJ1-2; the table names TRBD1, a call not compared with the DNA. TRBV21-1 is a documented pseudogene. CDR3 length equals 17 residues. The chain's CDR3 is CASSKALDRSGFYGYTF. Here the CDR3 DNA reads TGTGCCAGCAGCAAAGCTTTGGACAGGTCTGGGTTCTATGGCTACACCTTC.